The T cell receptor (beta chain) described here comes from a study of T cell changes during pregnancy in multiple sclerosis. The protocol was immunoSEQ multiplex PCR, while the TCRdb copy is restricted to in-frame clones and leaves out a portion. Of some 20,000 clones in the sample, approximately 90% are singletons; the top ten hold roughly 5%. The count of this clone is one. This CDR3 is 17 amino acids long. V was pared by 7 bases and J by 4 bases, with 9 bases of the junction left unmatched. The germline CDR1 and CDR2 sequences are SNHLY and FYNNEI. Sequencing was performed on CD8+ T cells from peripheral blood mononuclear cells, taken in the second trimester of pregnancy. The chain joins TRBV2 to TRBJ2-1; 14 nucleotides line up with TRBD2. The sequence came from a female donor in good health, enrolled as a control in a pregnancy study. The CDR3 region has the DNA TGTGCCAGCAAACGACTAGCGGGAGGGCCTAATTACAATGAGCAGTTCTTC. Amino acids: CASKRLAGGPNYNEQFF.